The source of this T cell receptor beta chain is a study of beta chain features in type 1 diabetes. This clone occurred a few times. Its antigen is still unknown. The CDR3 spans 14 residues. Germline assignment: CDR1 SGHNT and CDR2 YYREEE (reference sequence). The ends lost 4 bases at V and 4 bases at J; junction bases unmatched: 7. General study points: TCRB rearrangement may or may not be influenced by HLA type; here this remained unresolved. Patients with Type 1 diabetes showed moderately but significantly shorter TCRB CDR3s in all four CD4+ subsets. Patients with type 1 diabetes showed fewer VDJ junction insertions and more deletions.

Markers CD45RO/CCR7/CD25/CD127/CD95/CD27 served to sort CD4+ naive, central memory, regulatory and stem cell-like memory cells. Since all of the isolated RNA was reverse transcribed, expressed TCRB transcripts were what got sequenced. The average output of naive, central memory and regulatory T cell samples was several million reads. Repertoires were generated with immunoSEQ multiplex PCR, while TCRdb's copy carries only in-frame clones and drops some. The sample holds 130,000 or so clones, around 10% seen once. This TCR came from a man aged 25-40 years with type 1 diabetes. Sequencing used central memory CD4+ T cells from blood. The gene calls are TRBV5-4 and TRBJ1-1; 7 nucleotides line up with TRBD1. The CDR3 DNA follows: TGTGCCAGCAGCGTTCAGGGGGTTCCCACTGAAGCTTTCTTT. It encodes CASSVQGVPTEAFF.